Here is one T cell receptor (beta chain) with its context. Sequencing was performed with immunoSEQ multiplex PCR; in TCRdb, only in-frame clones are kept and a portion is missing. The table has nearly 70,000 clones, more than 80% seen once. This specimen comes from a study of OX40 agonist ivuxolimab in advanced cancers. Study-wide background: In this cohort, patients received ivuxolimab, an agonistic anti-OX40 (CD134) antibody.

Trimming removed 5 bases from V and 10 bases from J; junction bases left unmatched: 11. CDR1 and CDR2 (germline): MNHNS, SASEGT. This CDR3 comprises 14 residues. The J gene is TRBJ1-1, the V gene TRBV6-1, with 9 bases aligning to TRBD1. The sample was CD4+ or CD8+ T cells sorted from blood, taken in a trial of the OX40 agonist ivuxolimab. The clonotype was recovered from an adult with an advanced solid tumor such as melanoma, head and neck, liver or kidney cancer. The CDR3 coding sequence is TGTGCCAGCAGTTCCCCGGGACAGGGCCGAGTAGCTTTCTTT. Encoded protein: CASSSPGQGRVAFF.